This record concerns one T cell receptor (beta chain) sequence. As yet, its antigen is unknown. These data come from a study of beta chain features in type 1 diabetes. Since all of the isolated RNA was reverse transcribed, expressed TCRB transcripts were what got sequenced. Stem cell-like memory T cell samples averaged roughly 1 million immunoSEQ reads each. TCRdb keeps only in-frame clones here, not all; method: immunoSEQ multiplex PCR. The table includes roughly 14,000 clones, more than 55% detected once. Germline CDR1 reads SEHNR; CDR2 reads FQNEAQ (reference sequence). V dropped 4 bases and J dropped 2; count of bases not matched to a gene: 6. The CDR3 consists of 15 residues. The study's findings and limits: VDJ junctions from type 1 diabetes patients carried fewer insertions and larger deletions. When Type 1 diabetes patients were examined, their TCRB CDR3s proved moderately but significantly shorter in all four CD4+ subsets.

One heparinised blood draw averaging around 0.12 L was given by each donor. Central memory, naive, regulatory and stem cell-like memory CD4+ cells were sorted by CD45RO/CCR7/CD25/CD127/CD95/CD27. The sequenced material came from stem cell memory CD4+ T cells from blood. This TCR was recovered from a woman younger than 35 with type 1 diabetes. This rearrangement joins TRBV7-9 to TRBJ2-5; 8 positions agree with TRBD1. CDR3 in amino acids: CASSSRTGTQETQYF. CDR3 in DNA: TGTGCCAGCAGCTCGAGGACAGGGACACAAGAGACCCAGTACTTC.